These 12 T cell receptor beta chains originate from one sample sequenced in a study. One entry per CDR3 protein, called by TCRdb with MiXCR from the RT-PCR reads. The sample has about 680,000 distinct CDR3 sequences, 12% to 15% seen once. The sequencing sample was made of memory CD4+ T cells from blood. These receptors were obtained from a female donor in good health, serving as a healthy control.

The table lists this clonotype with many counts. CDR3 residues: CASSQVAQGPKWGYGYTF. For the CDR3, the DNA is TGCGCCAGCAGCCAAGTGGCGCAGGGCCCTAAATGGGGCTATGGCTACACCTTC. The chain employs TRBV4-3 and TRBJ1-2; D may be TRBD1 (5 bases). This CDR3 has 18 residues. Germline V CDR1 and CDR2: LGHNA, YSLEER. V was cut by 1 base and J by 4 bases, with 22 bases left in between.

This clonotype was detected many times. V usage is TRBV7-6 and J usage is TRBJ1-3, with D unresolved. This CDR3 is built from 14 residues. V was trimmed by 3 bases and J by 4 bases, leaving 10 bases between them. CDR1 is SGHVS and CDR2 is FNYEAQ in the germline V gene. CDR3: CASSFQDEGNTIYF. The CDR3, as DNA: TGTGCCAGCAGCTTCCAGGATGAGGGAAACACCATATATTTT.

This clonotype has just a few counts. The V gene is TRBV7-9, the J gene TRBJ1-2; D unclear. Germline-derived CDR1 and CDR2 are SEHNR and FQNEAQ (reference sequence). The V end lost 3 bases, the J end lost 2 bases, and 10 bases lay between the germline ends. This CDR3 has 14 amino acids. CDR3 amino acids: CASSFTTLNYGYTF. In DNA, the CDR3 is TGTGCCAGCAGCTTCACCACCCTCAACTATGGCTACACCTTC. The full variable domain, completed using reference TRBV7-9 and TRBJ1-2, is DTGVSQNPRHKITKRGQNVTFRCDPISEHNRLYWYRQTLGQGPEFLTYFQNEAQLEKSRLLSDRFSAERPKGSFSTLEIQRTEQGDSAMYLCASSFTTLNYGYTFGSGTRLTVV.

The rearrangement joins TRBV28 to TRBJ1-5, with 7 bases identical to TRBD1. The CDR3 totals 17 residues. J gave up 7 bases and V 3 bases, and 15 bases lay outside the gene matches. The germline V gene encodes CDR1 MDHEN and CDR2 SYDVKM. This chain's CDR3 is CASSFHRAGGVSQPQHF. The CDR3 DNA is TGTGCCAGCAGTTTTCACCGGGCAGGGGGTGTTTCCCAGCCCCAGCATTTT.

This clonotype was seen a handful of times. The chain couples TRBV20-1 to TRBJ2-3; perhaps TRBD1 as D (5 bases). This CDR3 contains 13 residues. Germline-derived CDR1 and CDR2 are DFQATT and SNEGSKA (reference sequence). Trimming stripped 6 bases from V and 0 bases from J, with 10 bases between. CDR3 protein: CSADGHSTDTQYF. The DNA of the CDR3 is TGCAGTGCAGACGGACATAGCACAGATACGCAGTATTTT.

CDR3 in DNA: TGCGCCAGCAGCCAATTCCAGGGAGAGACCCAGTACTTC. It encodes CASSQFQGETQYF. The chain is built from TRBV4-3 and TRBJ2-5; D possibly corresponds to TRBD1 (5 bases). The germline V and J ends were trimmed by 2 bases and 4 bases, with 8 bases remaining between them. The CDR3 loop spans 13 amino acids. Germline V CDR1 and CDR2: LGHNA, YSLEER.

There are many counts of this clonotype. The chain couples TRBV27 to TRBJ2-1; D remains unclear. CDR1 and CDR2 (germline): MNHEY, SMNVEV (reference sequence). V dropped 0 bases and J dropped 4 bases, with 7 bases sitting between them. The CDR3 loop spans 14 amino acids. CDR3: CASSLSRNYNEQFF. Here the CDR3 DNA reads TGTGCCAGCAGTTTATCCAGGAATTACAATGAGCAGTTCTTC.

This chain links TRBV7-2 with TRBJ2-5, with 10 bases that match TRBD2. Germline CDR1 is SGHTA and CDR2 is FQGNSA. This CDR3 comprises 15 residues. After removal of 4 bases from V and 2 bases from J, the junction contained 4 bases not matched to a gene. For the CDR3, the DNA is TGTGCCAGCAGCTCACTAGCGGGGCTACAAGAGACCCAGTACTTC. Translation gives CASSSLAGLQETQYF.

This rearrangement joins TRBV9 to TRBJ2-1; 8 bases match TRBD1. There are 14 residues in the CDR3. CDR1 SGDLS and CDR2 YYNGEE come from the germline V gene. J gave up 7 bases and V 4 bases, and 7 bases lay outside the gene matches. Here the CDR3 reads CASSFPDRENEQFF. The CDR3 DNA sequence: TGTGCCAGCAGCTTTCCGGACAGGGAAAATGAGCAGTTCTTC.

This chain links TRBV6-5 with TRBJ2-5; no clear D gene. Germline CDR1 is MNHEY and CDR2 is SVGAGI. The V gene lost 2 bases and the J gene lost 3 bases, with 7 bases spanning the gap. The CDR3 is made up of 13 amino acids. The CDR3: CASSYAGKETQYF. Written as DNA, the CDR3 is TGTGCCAGCAGTTACGCCGGTAAAGAGACCCAGTACTTC.

The sample holds many counts of this clonotype. This chain links TRBV20-1 with TRBJ2-2, with TRBD2 matching 14 bases. Germline CDR1 reads DFQATT; CDR2 reads SNEGSKA (reference sequence). The CDR3 has 15 amino acids. V dropped 6 bases and J dropped 7; count of bases not matched to a gene: 7. CDR3 nucleotide sequence: TGCAGTGCGAGGACTAGCGGGGGGCCTGACGGGGAGCTGTTTTTT. Residues: CSARTSGGPDGELFF.

The table lists this clonotype with many counts. The chain uses TRBV12-3 or TRBV12-4 and TRBJ2-5; TRBD2 matches at 11 bases. This CDR3 has 16 amino acids. The junction had 11 bases not matched to a gene; V was cut back by 7 bases and J by 4 bases. The CDR3 nucleotides read TGTGCCAGCACCCAGACTAGCGGGGCGAAGGGAGAGACCCAGTACTTC. It is translated as CASTQTSGAKGETQYF.